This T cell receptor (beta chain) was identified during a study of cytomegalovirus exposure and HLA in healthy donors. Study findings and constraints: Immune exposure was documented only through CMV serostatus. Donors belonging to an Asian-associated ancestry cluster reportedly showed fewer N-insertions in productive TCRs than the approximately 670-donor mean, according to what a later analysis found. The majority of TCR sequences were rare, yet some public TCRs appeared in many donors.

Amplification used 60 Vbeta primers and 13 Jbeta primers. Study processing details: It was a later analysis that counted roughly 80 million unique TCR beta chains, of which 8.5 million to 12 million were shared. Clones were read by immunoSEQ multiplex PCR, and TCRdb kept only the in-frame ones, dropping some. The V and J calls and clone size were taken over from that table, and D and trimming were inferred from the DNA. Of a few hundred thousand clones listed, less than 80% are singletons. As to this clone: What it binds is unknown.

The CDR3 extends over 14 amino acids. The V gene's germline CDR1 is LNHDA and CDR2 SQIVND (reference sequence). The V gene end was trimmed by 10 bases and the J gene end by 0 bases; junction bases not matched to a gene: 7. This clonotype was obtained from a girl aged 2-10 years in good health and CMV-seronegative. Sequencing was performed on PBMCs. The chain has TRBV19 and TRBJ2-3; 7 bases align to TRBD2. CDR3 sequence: CATSSGTSTDTQYF. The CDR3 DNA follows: TGTGCCACCTCTAGCGGAACTAGCACAGATACGCAGTATTTT. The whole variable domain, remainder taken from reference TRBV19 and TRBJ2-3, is DGGITQSPKYLFRKEGQNVTLSCEQNLNHDAMYWYRQDPGQGLRLIYYSQIVNDFQKGDIAEGYSVSREKKESFPLTVTSAQKNPTAFYLCATSSGTSTDTQYFGPGTRLTVL.